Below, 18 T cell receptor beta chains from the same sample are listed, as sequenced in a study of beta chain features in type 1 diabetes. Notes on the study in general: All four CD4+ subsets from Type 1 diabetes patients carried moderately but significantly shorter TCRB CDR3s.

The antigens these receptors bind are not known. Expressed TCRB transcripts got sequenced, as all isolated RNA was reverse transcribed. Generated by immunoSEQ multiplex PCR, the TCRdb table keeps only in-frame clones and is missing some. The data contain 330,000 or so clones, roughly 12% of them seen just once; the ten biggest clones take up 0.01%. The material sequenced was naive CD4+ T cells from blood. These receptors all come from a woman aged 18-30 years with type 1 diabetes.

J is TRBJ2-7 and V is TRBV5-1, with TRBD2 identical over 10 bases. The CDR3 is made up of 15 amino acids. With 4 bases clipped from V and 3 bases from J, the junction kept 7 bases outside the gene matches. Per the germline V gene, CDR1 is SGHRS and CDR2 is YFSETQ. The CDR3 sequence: CASSIAGLADYEQYF. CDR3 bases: TGCGCCAGCAGCATAGCCGGACTAGCGGACTACGAGCAGTACTTC.

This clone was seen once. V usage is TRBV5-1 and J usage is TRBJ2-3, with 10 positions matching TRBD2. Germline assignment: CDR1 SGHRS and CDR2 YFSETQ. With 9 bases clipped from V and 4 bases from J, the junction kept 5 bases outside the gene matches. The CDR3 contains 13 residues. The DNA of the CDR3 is TGCGCCACCAAGCGGGAGGGGGCAGATACGCAGTATTTT. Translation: CATKREGADTQYF.

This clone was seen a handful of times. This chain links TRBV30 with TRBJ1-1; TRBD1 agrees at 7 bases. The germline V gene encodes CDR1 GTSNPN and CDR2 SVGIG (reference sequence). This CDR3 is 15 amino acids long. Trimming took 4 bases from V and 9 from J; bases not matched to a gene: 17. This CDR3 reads CAWTRQGGGTGQAFF. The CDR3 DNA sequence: TGTGCCTGGACCAGACAGGGCGGGGGGACCGGGCAAGCTTTCTTT.

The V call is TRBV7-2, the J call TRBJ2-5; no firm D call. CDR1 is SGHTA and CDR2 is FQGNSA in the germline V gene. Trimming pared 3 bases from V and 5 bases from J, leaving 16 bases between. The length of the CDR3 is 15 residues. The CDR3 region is CASSFRPSGWETQYF. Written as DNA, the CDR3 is TGTGCCAGCAGCTTTCGACCATCGGGTTGGGAGACCCAGTACTTC.

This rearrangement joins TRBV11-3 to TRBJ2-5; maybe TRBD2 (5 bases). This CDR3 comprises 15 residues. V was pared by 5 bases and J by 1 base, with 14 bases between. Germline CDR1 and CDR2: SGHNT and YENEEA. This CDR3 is CASSPGVGPQETQYF. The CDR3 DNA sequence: TGTGCCAGCAGCCCCGGGGTCGGCCCCCAAGAGACCCAGTACTTC.

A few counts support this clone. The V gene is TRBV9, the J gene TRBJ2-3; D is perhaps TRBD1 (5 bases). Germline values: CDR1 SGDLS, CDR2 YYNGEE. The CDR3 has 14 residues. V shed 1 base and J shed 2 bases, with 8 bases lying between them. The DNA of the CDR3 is TGTGCCAGCAGCGTAAGGACATCCACAGATACGCAGTATTTT. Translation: CASSVRTSTDTQYF.

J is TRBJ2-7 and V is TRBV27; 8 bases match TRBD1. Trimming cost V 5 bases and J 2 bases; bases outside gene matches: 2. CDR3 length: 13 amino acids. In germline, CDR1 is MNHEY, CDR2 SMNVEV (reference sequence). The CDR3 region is CASSRTGPYEQYF. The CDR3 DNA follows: TGTGCCAGCAGTAGGACAGGGCCCTACGAGCAGTACTTC.

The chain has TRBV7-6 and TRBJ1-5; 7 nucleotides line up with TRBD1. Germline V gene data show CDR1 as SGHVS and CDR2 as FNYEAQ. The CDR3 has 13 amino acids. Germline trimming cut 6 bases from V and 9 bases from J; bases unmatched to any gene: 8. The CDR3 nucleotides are TGTGCCAGCAGTCACCAGGGGGTCCCGCCCCAGCATTTT. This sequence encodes CASSHQGVPPQHF.

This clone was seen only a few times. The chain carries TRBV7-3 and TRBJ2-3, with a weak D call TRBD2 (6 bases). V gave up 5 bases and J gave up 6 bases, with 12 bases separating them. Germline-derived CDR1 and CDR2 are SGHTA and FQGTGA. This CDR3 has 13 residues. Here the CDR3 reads CASSIGGTDTQYF. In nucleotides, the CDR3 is TGTGCCAGCAGCATTGGAGGGACCGATACGCAGTATTTT.

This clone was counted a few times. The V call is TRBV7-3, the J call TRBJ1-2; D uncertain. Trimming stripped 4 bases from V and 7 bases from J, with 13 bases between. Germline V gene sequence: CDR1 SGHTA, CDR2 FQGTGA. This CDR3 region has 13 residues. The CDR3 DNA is TGTGCCAGCAGCTCGGTCGGGGAGTCTGGCTACACCTTC. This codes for CASSSVGESGYTF.

CDR3 sequence: CASSQDHRDYEQYF. CDR3 nucleotides: TGCGCCAGCAGCCAAGATCACAGGGACTACGAGCAGTACTTC. The chain employs TRBV4-1 and TRBJ2-7, with D possibly being TRBD1 (6 bases). The V end was cut by 0 bases, the J end by 3 bases, with 9 bases between. Looked up from germline, CDR1 is MGHRA and CDR2 is YSYEKL. The CDR3 length is 14 residues.

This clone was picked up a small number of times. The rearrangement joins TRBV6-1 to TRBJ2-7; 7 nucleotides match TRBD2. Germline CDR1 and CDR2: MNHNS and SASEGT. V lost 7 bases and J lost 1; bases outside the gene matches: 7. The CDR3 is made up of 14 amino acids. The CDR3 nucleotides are TGTGCCAGCATCTCCTCGCGGGGGTCCTACGAGCAGTACTTC. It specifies CASISSRGSYEQYF.

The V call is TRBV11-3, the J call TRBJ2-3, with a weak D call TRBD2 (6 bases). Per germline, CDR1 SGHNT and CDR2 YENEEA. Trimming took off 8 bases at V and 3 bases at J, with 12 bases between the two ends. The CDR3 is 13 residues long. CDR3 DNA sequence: TGTGCCAGCGGAAAGACTAGTACAGATACGCAGTATTTT. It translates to CASGKTSTDTQYF.

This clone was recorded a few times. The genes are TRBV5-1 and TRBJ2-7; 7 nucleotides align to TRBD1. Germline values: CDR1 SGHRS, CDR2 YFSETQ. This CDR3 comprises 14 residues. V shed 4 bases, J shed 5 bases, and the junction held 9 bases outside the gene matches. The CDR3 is CASSQGQQVDEQYF. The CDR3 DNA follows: TGCGCCAGCAGCCAGGGACAGCAGGTAGACGAGCAGTACTTC.

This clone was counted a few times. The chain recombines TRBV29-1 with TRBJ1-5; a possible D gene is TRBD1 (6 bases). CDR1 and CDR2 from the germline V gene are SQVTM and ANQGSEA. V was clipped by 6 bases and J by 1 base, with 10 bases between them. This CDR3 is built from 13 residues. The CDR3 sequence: CSVTRGSNQPQHF. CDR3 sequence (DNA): TGCAGCGTGACCAGGGGCAGCAATCAGCCCCAGCATTTT.

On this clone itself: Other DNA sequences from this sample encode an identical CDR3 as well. DNA for the CDR3: TGTGCCAGCAGTTCACAGGGGAACACTGAAGCTTTCTTT. It translates to CASSSQGNTEAFF. V gene TRBV7-3 combines with J gene TRBJ1-1; TRBD1 is a possible D gene (6 bases). The CDR3 is made up of 13 amino acids. Germline CDR1 is SGHTA and CDR2 is FQGTGA. V lost 6 bases to trimming and J lost 1 base, with 9 bases between them.

CDR3 amino acids: CASSFQAGGADTQYF. The CDR3 DNA reads TGTGCCAGCAGCTTTCAAGCGGGAGGGGCAGATACGCAGTATTTT. V and J are TRBV7-2 and TRBJ2-3, with TRBD2 matching over 10 bases. The CDR3 has 15 residues. Germline loops: CDR1 SGHTA, CDR2 FQGNSA. Unmatched junction bases numbered 4, after V lost 3 bases and J lost 4 bases.

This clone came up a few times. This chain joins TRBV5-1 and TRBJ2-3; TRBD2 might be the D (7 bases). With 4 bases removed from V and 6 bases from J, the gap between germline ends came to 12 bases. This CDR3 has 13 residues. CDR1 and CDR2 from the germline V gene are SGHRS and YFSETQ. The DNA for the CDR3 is TGCGCCAGCAGCCCACAGGGAGGGGATACGCAGTATTTT. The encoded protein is CASSPQGGDTQYF.